One and the same sample provided the 26 T cell receptor beta chains below, sequenced in a study of OX40 agonist ivuxolimab in advanced cancers. This table comes from immunoSEQ multiplex PCR, and its TCRdb copy is limited to in-frame clones, with some not included. The sample carries roughly 62,000 clones, about four fifths recorded once. The sample was CD4+ or CD8+ T cells sorted from blood, taken in a trial of the OX40 agonist ivuxolimab. The receptors derive from an adult with an advanced solid tumor such as melanoma, head and neck, liver or kidney cancer.

V usage is TRBV2 and J usage is TRBJ2-7; 10 positions match TRBD2. The CDR3 covers 16 residues. The germline V gene encodes CDR1 SNHLY and CDR2 FYNNEI. V lost 6 bases, J lost 0 bases, and 8 bases stayed unmatched. The CDR3 loop is CASRSLSGGLSYEQYF. The CDR3 region has the DNA TGTGCCAGCAGGTCTCTTAGCGGGGGGCTCTCCTACGAGCAGTACTTC.

This chain uses TRBV9 with TRBJ2-3; D call uncertain. The V gene's germline CDR1 is SGDLS and CDR2 YYNGEE. With 3 bases removed from V and 4 bases from J, the gap between germline ends came to 9 bases. This CDR3 contains 13 residues. The CDR3 region is CASSGPRPDTQYF. CDR3 sequence (DNA): TGTGCCAGCAGCGGCCCACGACCAGATACGCAGTATTTT.

This clone was recorded a few times. The genes are TRBV7-9 and TRBJ1-1; maybe TRBD1 (5 bases). CDR3 length: 15 residues. Germline CDR1 is SEHNR and CDR2 is FQNEAQ (reference sequence). V was pared by 5 bases and J by 1 base, with 14 bases between. The CDR3 nucleotides are TGTGCCAGCAGCCCGAGTGGGGCAGCGAACACTGAAGCTTTCTTT. Translated, it gives CASSPSGAANTEAFF.

This chain links TRBV5-4 with TRBJ2-3; D unresolved. The CDR3 contains 13 residues. The ends were cut back, 4 bases at V and 0 bases at J, with 6 bases in the middle. Germline CDR1 is SGHNT and CDR2 is YYREEE (reference sequence). The CDR3, as DNA: TGTGCCAGCAGCCCTACTAGCACAGATACGCAGTATTTT. It is translated as CASSPTSTDTQYF.

This clone turned up a few times. The chain employs TRBV7-8 and TRBJ1-5; possible D gene TRBD1, 6 bases. The length of the CDR3 is 13 residues. Germline assignment: CDR1 SGHVS and CDR2 FQNEAQ. V was clipped by 4 bases and J by 4 bases, with 8 bases between them. The CDR3 bases are TGTGCCAGCAGCTCGGACAGTAATCAGCCCCAGCATTTT. Its protein product is CASSSDSNQPQHF.

The rearrangement uses TRBV11-2 and TRBJ2-3; perhaps TRBD2 as D (5 bases). The length of the CDR3 is 15 residues. Trimming took 3 bases from V and 0 from J, leaving 10 bases between them. Per germline, CDR1 SGHAT and CDR2 FQNNGV. In nucleotides, the CDR3 is TGTGCCAGCAGCTTCTCTGGACTTAGCACAGATACGCAGTATTTT. Its translation: CASSFSGLSTDTQYF. Complete variable domain (other parts from reference TRBV11-2 and TRBJ2-3): EAGVAQSPRYKIIEKRQSVAFWCNPISGHATLYWYQQILGQGPKLLIQFQNNGVVDDSQLPKDRFSAERLKGVDSTLKIQPAKLEDSAVYLCASSFSGLSTDTQYFGPGTRLTVL.

The genes are TRBV5-1 and TRBJ2-2; 9 bases line up with TRBD2. CDR3 length: 17 residues. The junction had 7 bases not matched to a gene; V was cut back by 2 bases and J by 2 bases. Germline values: CDR1 SGHRS, CDR2 YFSETQ. The CDR3 DNA follows: TGCGCCAGCAGCTTCTGGTCTAGCGGGACCAACACCGGGGAGCTGTTTTTT. This sequence encodes CASSFWSSGTNTGELFF.

The V call is TRBV11-2, the J call TRBJ2-3, with D unresolved. Germline-derived CDR1 and CDR2 are SGHAT and FQNNGV. V shed 3 bases and J shed 2 bases, with 9 bases lying between them. The CDR3 is made up of 14 amino acids. CDR3 loop: CASSFGQTTDTQYF. The CDR3 DNA reads TGTGCCAGCAGCTTCGGTCAGACCACAGATACGCAGTATTTT.

This chain connects TRBV14 to TRBJ2-6, with TRBD1 as a possible D gene (5 bases). The CDR3 is 16 amino acids. Germline lookup yields CDR1 SGHDN and CDR2 FVKESK. V dropped 4 bases and J dropped 1 base, with 11 bases sitting between them. The CDR3 coding sequence is TGTGCCAGCAGCCTCAGGGTTGTTTCTGGGGCCAACGTCCTGACTTTC. Residues: CASSLRVVSGANVLTF. Combining the CDR3 with reference TRBV14 and TRBJ2-6 gives the whole variable domain EAGVTQFPSHSVIEKGQTVTLRCDPISGHDNLYWYRRVMGKEIKFLLHFVKESKQDESGMPNNRFLAERTGGTYSTLKVQPAELEDSGVYFCASSLRVVSGANVLTFGAGSRLTVL.

V and J are TRBV6-6 and TRBJ1-4; D might be TRBD1 (6 bases). From germline, CDR1 is MNHNY and CDR2 SVGAGI (reference sequence). The germline V and J ends were trimmed by 7 bases and 0 bases, with 12 bases remaining between them. This CDR3 is 15 amino acids long. The CDR3 DNA is TGTGCCAGCATTACAGGGATTGCAACTAATGAAAAACTGTTTTTT. Its translation is CASITGIATNEKLFF.

The chain carries TRBV13 and TRBJ2-5; 9 bases agree with TRBD1. Germline V gives CDR1 PRHDT, CDR2 FYEKMQ (reference sequence). After removal of 3 bases from V and 4 bases from J, the junction contained 15 bases not matched to a gene. This CDR3 region has 18 residues. CDR3 in amino acids: CASSLAPGTGISLETQYF. CDR3 sequence (DNA): TGTGCCAGCAGCTTGGCCCCCGGGACAGGGATTTCCTTAGAGACCCAGTACTTC. Looking up the rest from reference TRBV13 and TRBJ2-5 gives the full variable domain: AAGVIQSPRHLIKEKRETATLKCYPIPRHDTVYWYQQGPGQDPQFLISFYEKMQSDKGSIPDRFSAQQFSDYHSELNMSSLELGDSALYFCASSLAPGTGISLETQYFGPGTRLLVL.

This chain links TRBV7-9 with TRBJ2-3; 8 bases map to TRBD2. The CDR3 runs to 15 residues. Germline CDR1 is SEHNR and CDR2 is FQNEAQ (reference sequence). V trimming: 2 bases; J trimming: 0 bases; junction bases outside the gene matches: 1. The CDR3 loop is CASSLLAGSTDTQYF. The CDR3 nucleotides are TGTGCCAGCAGCTTATTAGCGGGGAGCACAGATACGCAGTATTTT.

This chain connects TRBV27 to TRBJ2-3; a possible D gene is TRBD2 (5 bases). Per germline, CDR1 MNHEY and CDR2 SMNVEV (reference sequence). Trimming took off 3 bases at V and 5 bases at J, with 12 bases between the two ends. The CDR3 contains 14 residues. In DNA form, the CDR3 reads TGTGCCAGCAGTTTCGGATCGGGAAAAGATACGCAGTATTTT. Translation: CASSFGSGKDTQYF.

On this clone: A much larger clone differs from this one at a single base, so this may be a read error. The chain joins TRBV19 to TRBJ1-5; 8 nucleotides agree with TRBD1. The V and J ends lost 3 bases and 4 bases, in that order; junction bases with no gene match: 2. CDR1 is LNHDA, CDR2 SQIVND, per germline (reference sequence). The CDR3 totals 14 residues. In DNA, the CDR3 is TGTGCCAGTAGTATTTGGACAGGGAATCAGCCCCAGCATTTT. It encodes CASSIWTGNQPQHF.

The V call is TRBV28, the J call TRBJ1-5; 8 bases are a match to TRBD1. Germline CDR1 and CDR2: MDHEN and SYDVKM. This CDR3 has 14 amino acids. With 5 bases clipped from V and 4 bases from J, the junction kept 4 bases outside the gene matches. CDR3: CASSPDRVNQPQHF. The CDR3 region has the DNA TGTGCCAGCAGTCCGGACAGGGTAAATCAGCCCCAGCATTTT.

The chain uses TRBV5-6 and TRBJ2-7; 11 nucleotides align to TRBD2. The CDR3 has 15 amino acids. The germline V gene encodes CDR1 SGHDT and CDR2 YYEEEE. The junction had 5 bases not matched to a gene; V was cut back by 4 bases and J by 2 bases. The CDR3 nucleotides are TGTGCCAGCAGCGTGATTAGCGGGAGGGCCTACGAGCAGTACTTC. Translation gives CASSVISGRAYEQYF. Together with reference TRBV5-6 and TRBJ2-7, the CDR3 gives the full variable domain: DAGVTQSPTHLIKTRGQQVTLRCSPKSGHDTVSWYQQALGQGPQFIFQYYEEEERQRGNFPDRFSGHQFPNYSSELNVNALLLGDSALYLCASSVISGRAYEQYFGPGTRLTVT.

This CDR3 reads CASSLPPRVSSGPGDQPQHF. Here the CDR3 DNA reads TGTGCCAGTAGTCTCCCCCCCAGGGTCTCCTCAGGTCCGGGGGATCAGCCCCAGCATTTT. This chain connects TRBV19 to TRBJ1-5; tentatively, D is TRBD1 (5 bases). CDR1 LNHDA and CDR2 SQIVND come from the germline V gene (reference sequence). The V and J ends lost 5 bases and 5 bases respectively, with 31 bases between them. This CDR3 has 20 amino acids.

This clone was counted once. This chain joins TRBV4-1 and TRBJ1-4, with D uncertain. V was clipped by 4 bases and J by 0 bases, with 9 bases between them. CDR1 is MGHRA, CDR2 YSYEKL, per germline. The CDR3 spans 15 residues. The DNA of the CDR3 is TGCGCCAGCAGCCGCCCGTCTGCAACTAATGAAAAACTGTTTTTT. Translated: CASSRPSATNEKLFF.

The chain uses TRBV4-1 and TRBJ1-1; D perhaps matches TRBD1 (5 bases). Germline V gives CDR1 MGHRA, CDR2 YSYEKL. The length of the CDR3 is 16 residues. Between the trimmed V and J ends, which lost 0 bases and 2 bases, there was a span of 13 bases. The CDR3 loop is CASSQEAGIGNTEAFF. The CDR3 DNA follows: TGCGCCAGCAGCCAAGAGGCAGGGATTGGTAACACTGAAGCTTTCTTT.

The chain couples TRBV10-1 to TRBJ2-5; D is undetermined. The CDR3 is 14 residues long. The germline gives CDR1 WNHNN, CDR2 SYGVQD (reference sequence). The V end was cut by 4 bases, the J end by 4 bases, with 13 bases between. CDR3 residues: CASSASLVGETQYF. Written as DNA, the CDR3 is TGCGCCAGCAGTGCCTCCCTAGTGGGAGAGACCCAGTACTTC.

The chain joins TRBV5-4 to TRBJ2-5; no reliable D call. V lost 5 bases and J 3 bases, leaving 17 bases between the germline ends. Germline CDR1 is SGHNT and CDR2 is YYREEE (reference sequence). This CDR3 contains 15 residues. The CDR3 loop reads CASSSPRLEEETQYF. In nucleotides, the CDR3 is TGTGCCAGCAGTTCCCCCAGGCTAGAAGAAGAGACCCAGTACTTC. The full variable domain, in which reference TRBV5-4 and TRBJ2-5 provide the parts outside the CDR3, is ETGVTQSPTHLIKTRGQQVTLRCSSQSGHNTVSWYQQALGQGPQFIFQYYREEENGRGNFPPRFSGLQFPNYSSELNVNALELDDSALYLCASSSPRLEEETQYFGPGTRLLVL.

This CDR3 reads CASSLDGVDNEQFF. CDR3 sequence (DNA): TGCGCCAGCAGCTTGGACGGGGTCGACAATGAGCAGTTCTTC. This sequence joins TRBV5-1 and TRBJ2-1, with D possibly matching TRBD2 (5 bases). CDR3 length equals 14 residues. The germline V gene has CDR1 SGHRS and CDR2 YFSETQ. Trimming left V 0 bases short and J 5 bases short, with 9 bases between.

CDR3 DNA sequence: TGTGCCAGCAGCCCTCAGGGGTGGGGCTACACCTTC. This gives the protein CASSPQGWGYTF. The chain joins TRBV7-6 to TRBJ1-2; a possible D gene is TRBD1 (6 bases). The CDR3 runs 12 residues. The germline CDR1 and CDR2 sequences are SGHVS and FNYEAQ. Trimming cost V 5 bases and J 8 bases, with 12 bases left between them.

The rearrangement joins TRBV19 to TRBJ1-5; D unclear. The CDR3 contains 13 residues. The V and J ends lost 5 bases and 5 bases respectively, with 10 bases between them. Germline-derived CDR1 and CDR2 are LNHDA and SQIVND (reference sequence). Here the CDR3 reads CASSLWTDQPQHF. The CDR3 DNA reads as TGTGCCAGTAGTTTATGGACGGATCAGCCCCAGCATTTT.

This clone has a handful of counts. The chain is built from TRBV29-1 and TRBJ1-2, with D perhaps matching TRBD1 (6 bases). CDR3 length equals 13 residues. Deletions cut 4 bases from V and 2 bases from J, with 11 bases between. Germline lookup yields CDR1 SQVTM and CDR2 ANQGSEA. Here the CDR3 DNA reads TGCAGCGTTGCAGGGGAGTTGAACTATGGCTACACCTTC. Protein product: CSVAGELNYGYTF.

The chain is built from TRBV7-9 and TRBJ2-2, with D perhaps TRBD1 (5 bases). The CDR3 extends over 13 amino acids. V was trimmed by 3 bases and J by 5 bases, leaving 7 bases between them. The germline gives CDR1 SEHNR, CDR2 FQNEAQ (reference sequence). The chain's CDR3 is CASSFSGTGELFF. The DNA of the CDR3 is TGTGCCAGCAGCTTTTCAGGGACCGGGGAGCTGTTTTTT.